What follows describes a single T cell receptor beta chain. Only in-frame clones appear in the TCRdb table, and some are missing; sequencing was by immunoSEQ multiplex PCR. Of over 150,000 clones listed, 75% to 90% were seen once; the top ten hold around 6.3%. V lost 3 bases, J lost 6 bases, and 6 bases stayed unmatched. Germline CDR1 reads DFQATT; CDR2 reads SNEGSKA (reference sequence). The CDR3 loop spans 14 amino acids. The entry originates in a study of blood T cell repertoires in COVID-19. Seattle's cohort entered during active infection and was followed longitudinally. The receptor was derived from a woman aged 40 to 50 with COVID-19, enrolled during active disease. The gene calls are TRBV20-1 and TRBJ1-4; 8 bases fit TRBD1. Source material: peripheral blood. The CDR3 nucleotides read TGCAGTGCTAGTCCCGGGACAGGAGATGAAAAACTGTTTTTT. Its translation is CSASPGTGDEKLFF.